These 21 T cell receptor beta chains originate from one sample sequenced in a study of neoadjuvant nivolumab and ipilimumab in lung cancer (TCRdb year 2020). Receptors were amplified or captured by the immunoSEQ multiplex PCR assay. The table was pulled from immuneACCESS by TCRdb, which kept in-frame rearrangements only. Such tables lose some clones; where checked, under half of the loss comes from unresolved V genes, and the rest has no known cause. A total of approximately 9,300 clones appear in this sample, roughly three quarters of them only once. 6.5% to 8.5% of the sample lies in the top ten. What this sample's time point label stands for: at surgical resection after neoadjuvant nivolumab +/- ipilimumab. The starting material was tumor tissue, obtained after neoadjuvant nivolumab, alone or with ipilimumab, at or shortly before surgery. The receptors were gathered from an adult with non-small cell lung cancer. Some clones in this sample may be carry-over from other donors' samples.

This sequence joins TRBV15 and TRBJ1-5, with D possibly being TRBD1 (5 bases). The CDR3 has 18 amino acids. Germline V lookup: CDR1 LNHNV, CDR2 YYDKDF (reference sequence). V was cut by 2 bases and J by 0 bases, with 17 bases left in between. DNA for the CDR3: TGTGCCACCAGCAGATATCCCCTGTTGCAGGGTAGCAATCAGCCCCAGCATTTT. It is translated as CATSRYPLLQGSNQPQHF.

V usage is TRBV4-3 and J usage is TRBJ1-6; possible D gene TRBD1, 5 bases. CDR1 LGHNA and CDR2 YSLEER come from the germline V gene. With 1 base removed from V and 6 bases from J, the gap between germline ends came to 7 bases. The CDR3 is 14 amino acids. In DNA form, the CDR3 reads TGCGCCAGCAGCCAAGTGGGGGGTAATTCACCCCTCCACTTT. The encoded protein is CASSQVGGNSPLHF.

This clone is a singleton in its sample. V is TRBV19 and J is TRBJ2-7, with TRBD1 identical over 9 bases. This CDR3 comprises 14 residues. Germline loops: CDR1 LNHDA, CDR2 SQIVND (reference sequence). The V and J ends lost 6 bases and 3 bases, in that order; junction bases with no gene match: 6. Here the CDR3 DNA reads TGTGCCAGTAGAGGACAGGGGTCAGGCTACGAGCAGTACTTC. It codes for CASRGQGSGYEQYF.

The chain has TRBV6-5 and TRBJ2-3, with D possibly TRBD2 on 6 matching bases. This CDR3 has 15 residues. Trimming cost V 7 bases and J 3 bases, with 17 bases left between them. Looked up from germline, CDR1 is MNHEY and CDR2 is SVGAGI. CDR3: CASNQGGGGTDTQYF. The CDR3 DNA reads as TGTGCCAGCAACCAGGGAGGAGGAGGGACAGATACGCAGTATTTT.

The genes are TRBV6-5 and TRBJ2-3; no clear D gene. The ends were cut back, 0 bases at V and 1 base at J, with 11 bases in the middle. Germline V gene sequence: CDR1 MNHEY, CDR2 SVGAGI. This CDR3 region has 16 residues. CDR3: CASSYSQDPRTDTQYF. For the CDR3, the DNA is TGTGCCAGCAGTTACTCCCAGGACCCGCGCACAGATACGCAGTATTTT.

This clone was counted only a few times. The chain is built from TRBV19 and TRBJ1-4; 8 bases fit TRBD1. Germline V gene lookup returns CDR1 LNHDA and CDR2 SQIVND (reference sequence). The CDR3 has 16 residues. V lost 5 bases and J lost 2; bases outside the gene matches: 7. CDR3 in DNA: TGTGCCAGTAGTGCCAGGACAGGGTACACTAATGAAAAACTGTTTTTT. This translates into CASSARTGYTNEKLFF.

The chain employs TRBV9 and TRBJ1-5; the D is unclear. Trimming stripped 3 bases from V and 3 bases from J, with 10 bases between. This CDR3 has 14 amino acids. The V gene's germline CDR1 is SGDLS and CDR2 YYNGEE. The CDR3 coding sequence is TGTGCCAGCAGCGCGGACGGTCTCAATCAGCCCCAGCATTTT. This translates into CASSADGLNQPQHF.

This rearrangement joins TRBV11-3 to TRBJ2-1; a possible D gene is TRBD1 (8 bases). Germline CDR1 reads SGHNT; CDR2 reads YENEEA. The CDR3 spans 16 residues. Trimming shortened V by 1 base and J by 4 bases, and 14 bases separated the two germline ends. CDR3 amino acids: CASSLAGGQGYNEQFF. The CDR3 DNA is TGTGCCAGCAGCTTAGCGGGAGGACAGGGATACAATGAGCAGTTCTTC.

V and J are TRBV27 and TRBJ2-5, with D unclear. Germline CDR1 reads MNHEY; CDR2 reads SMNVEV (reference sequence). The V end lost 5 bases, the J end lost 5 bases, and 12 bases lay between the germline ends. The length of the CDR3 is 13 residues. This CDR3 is CASSPGRSETQYF. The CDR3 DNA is TGTGCCAGCAGTCCCGGACGGAGTGAGACCCAGTACTTC.

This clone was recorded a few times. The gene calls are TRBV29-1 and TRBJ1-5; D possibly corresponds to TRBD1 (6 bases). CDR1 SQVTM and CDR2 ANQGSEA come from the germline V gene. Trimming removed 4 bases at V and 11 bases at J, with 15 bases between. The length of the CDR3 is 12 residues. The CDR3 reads CSVAGDSGSQHF. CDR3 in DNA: TGCAGCGTTGCAGGGGATTCAGGGTCCCAGCATTTT.

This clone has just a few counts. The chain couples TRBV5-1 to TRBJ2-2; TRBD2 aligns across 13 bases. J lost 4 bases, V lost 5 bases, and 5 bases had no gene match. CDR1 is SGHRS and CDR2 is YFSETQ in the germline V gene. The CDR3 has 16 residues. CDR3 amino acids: CASRLGLAGSTGELFF. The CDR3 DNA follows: TGCGCCAGCAGGCTGGGACTAGCGGGGAGCACCGGGGAGCTGTTTTTT.

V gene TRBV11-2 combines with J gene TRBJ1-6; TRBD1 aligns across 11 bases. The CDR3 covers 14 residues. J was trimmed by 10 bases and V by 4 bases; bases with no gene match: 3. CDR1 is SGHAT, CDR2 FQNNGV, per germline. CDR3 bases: TGTGCCAGCAGCTCCGGACAGGGGGCCTCACCCCTCCACTTT. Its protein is CASSSGQGASPLHF.

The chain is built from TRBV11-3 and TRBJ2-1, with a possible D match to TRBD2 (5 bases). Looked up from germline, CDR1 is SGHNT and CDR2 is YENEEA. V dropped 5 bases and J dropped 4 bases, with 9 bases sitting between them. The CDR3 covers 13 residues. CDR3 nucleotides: TGTGCCAGCAGCGGTGGGGAGTACAATGAGCAGTTCTTC. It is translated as CASSGGEYNEQFF.

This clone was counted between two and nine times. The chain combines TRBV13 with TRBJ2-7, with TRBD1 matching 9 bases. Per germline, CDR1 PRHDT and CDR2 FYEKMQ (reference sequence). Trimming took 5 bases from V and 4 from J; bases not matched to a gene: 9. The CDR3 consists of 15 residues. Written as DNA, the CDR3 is TGTGCCAGCAGCAGACCACCGGACAGGGGTTACGAGCAGTACTTC. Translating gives CASSRPPDRGYEQYF.

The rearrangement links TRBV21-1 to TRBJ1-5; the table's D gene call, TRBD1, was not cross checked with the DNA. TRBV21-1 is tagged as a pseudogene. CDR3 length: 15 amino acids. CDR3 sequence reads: CASSNLDRDNQPQHF. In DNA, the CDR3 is TGTGCCAGCAGCAACCTAGACAGGGACAATCAGCCCCAGCATTTT.

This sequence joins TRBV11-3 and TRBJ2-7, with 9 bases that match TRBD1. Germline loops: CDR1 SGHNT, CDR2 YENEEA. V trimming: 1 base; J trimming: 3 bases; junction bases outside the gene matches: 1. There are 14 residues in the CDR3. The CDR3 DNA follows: TGTGCCAGCAGCTTAGGGGGACAGGGCTACGAGCAGTACTTC. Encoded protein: CASSLGGQGYEQYF.

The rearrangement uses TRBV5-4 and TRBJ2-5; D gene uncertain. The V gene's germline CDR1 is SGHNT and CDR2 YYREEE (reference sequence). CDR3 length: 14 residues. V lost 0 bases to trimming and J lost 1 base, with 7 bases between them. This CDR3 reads CASSLGHFQETQYF. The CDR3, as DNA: TGTGCCAGCAGCTTGGGGCATTTCCAAGAGACCCAGTACTTC.

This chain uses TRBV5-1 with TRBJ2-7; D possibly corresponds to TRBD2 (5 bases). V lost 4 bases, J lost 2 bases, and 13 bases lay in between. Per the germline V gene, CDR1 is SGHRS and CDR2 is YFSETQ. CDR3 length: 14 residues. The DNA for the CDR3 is TGCGCCAGCAGCGCGGACTTTCCACCCTACGAGCAGTACTTC. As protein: CASSADFPPYEQYF.

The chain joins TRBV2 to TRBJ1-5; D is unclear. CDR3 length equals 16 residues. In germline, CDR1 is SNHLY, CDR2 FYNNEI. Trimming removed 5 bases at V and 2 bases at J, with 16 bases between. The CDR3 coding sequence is TGTGCCAGCAGTCCGGGAGTGGGGATAGGCAATCAGCCCCAGCATTTT. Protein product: CASSPGVGIGNQPQHF.

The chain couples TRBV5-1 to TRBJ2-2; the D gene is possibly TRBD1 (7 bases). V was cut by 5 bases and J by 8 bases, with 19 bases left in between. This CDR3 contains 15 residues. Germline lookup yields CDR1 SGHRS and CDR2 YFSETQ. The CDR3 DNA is TGCGCCAGCAGTTACCGGACAGGCAGCGGGGGGGAGCTGTTTTTT. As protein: CASSYRTGSGGELFF.

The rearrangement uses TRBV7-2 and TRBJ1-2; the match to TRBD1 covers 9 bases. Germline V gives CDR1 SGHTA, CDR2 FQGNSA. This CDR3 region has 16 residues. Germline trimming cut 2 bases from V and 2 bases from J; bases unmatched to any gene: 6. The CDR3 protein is CASSLLRGQGNYGYTF. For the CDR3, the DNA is TGTGCCAGCAGCTTACTCCGAGGACAGGGGAACTATGGCTACACCTTC.